The 8 T cell receptor beta chains given below trace back to one sample, sequenced in a study of blood T cell repertoires in COVID-19 (dated by TCRdb to 2020 to 2021). The library was obtained by the immunoSEQ multiplex PCR assay. Entries here come from immuneACCESS through TCRdb and include only in-frame sequences with V and J called. Some clones fail to appear in such tables; in the studies checked, an unresolved V gene covers under half of the shortfall, and the cause of the remainder is unknown. This sample is represented by about 330,000 clones; 87% of them were singletons. The ten largest account for just over 9.5% of the sample. Specimen: peripheral blood. All receptors derive from a man aged 25-40 years with COVID-19, enrolled during active disease.

The rearrangement uses TRBV11-2 and TRBJ1-1, with D maybe TRBD1 (5 bases). The CDR3 length is 14 residues. The V end lost 1 base, the J end lost 2 bases, and 8 bases lay between the germline ends. Germline CDR1 reads SGHAT; CDR2 reads FQNNGV. CDR3 amino acids: CASSLGQRNTEAFF. CDR3 nucleotide sequence: TGTGCCAGCAGCTTAGGACAGAGAAACACTGAAGCTTTCTTT.

The chain links TRBV11-3 to TRBJ2-1; a weak D match, TRBD2 (6 bases). Germline V CDR1 and CDR2: SGHNT, YENEEA. Trimming left V 1 base short and J 1 base short, with 8 bases between. The CDR3 is made up of 15 amino acids. CDR3 amino acids: CASSLAGTSYNEQFF. CDR3 sequence (DNA): TGTGCCAGCAGCTTAGCAGGGACTTCCTACAATGAGCAGTTCTTC.

The chain uses TRBV24-1 and TRBJ2-2; 8 bases align to TRBD1. Trimming removed 8 bases from V and 1 base from J; junction bases left unmatched: 2. The CDR3 extends over 14 amino acids. Germline V lookup: CDR1 KGHDR, CDR2 SFDVKD. CDR3 nucleotides: TGTGCCACCACCGGGACAGGGAACACCGGGGAGCTGTTTTTT. Protein product: CATTGTGNTGELFF.

The J gene is TRBJ2-2, the V gene TRBV28, with D possibly being TRBD2 (6 bases). CDR1 and CDR2 (germline): MDHEN, SYDVKM. The V end was cut by 6 bases, the J end by 1 base, with 12 bases between. CDR3 length: 15 residues. The DNA for the CDR3 is TGTGCCAGCAGGGGAGTGGGACTGAACACCGGGGAGCTGTTTTTT. This sequence encodes CASRGVGLNTGELFF.

In DNA, the CDR3 is TGTGCCAGCTCACCAGAGGGACAGATCTATGGCTACACCTTC. Its translation: CASSPEGQIYGYTF. The V gene is TRBV18, the J gene TRBJ1-2; 7 nucleotides align to TRBD1. The CDR3 totals 14 residues. Unmatched junction bases numbered 4, after V lost 2 bases and J lost 4 bases. The germline gives CDR1 KGHSH, CDR2 LQKENI.

The chain combines TRBV7-2 with TRBJ1-6, with 7 positions matching TRBD1. The CDR3 covers 15 residues. CDR1 SGHTA and CDR2 FQGNSA come from the germline V gene. V shed 1 base, J shed 8 bases, and the junction held 5 bases outside the gene matches. The CDR3 sequence is CASSLERGLDSPLHF. The CDR3 DNA reads as TGTGCCAGCAGCTTAGAAAGGGGGCTTGATTCACCCCTCCACTTT.

The chain has TRBV9 and TRBJ2-5, with D maybe TRBD1 (6 bases). The CDR3 has 15 residues. Germline-derived CDR1 and CDR2 are SGDLS and YYNGEE. V was trimmed by 4 bases and J by 2 bases, leaving 15 bases between them. Written as DNA, the CDR3 is TGTGCCAGCAGCCCCTCCGGACAGAATCAAGAGACCCAGTACTTC. Its translation: CASSPSGQNQETQYF. The full variable domain, its missing parts supplied by reference TRBV9 and TRBJ2-5, is DSGVTQTPKHLITATGQRVTLRCSPRSGDLSVYWYQQSLDQGLQFLIQYYNGEERAKGNILERFSAQQFPDLHSELNLSSLELGDSALYFCASSPSGQNQETQYFGPGTRLLVL.

V and J are TRBV7-2 and TRBJ1-2, with D possibly being TRBD1 (6 bases). Germline V gene lookup returns CDR1 SGHTA and CDR2 FQGNSA. Trimming stripped 1 base from V and 2 bases from J, with 14 bases between. CDR3 size: 16 residues. CDR3 nucleotides: TGTGCCAGCAGCTTAGTAGTTGCCCAGGGGAACTATGGCTACACCTTC. Translated, it gives CASSLVVAQGNYGYTF.